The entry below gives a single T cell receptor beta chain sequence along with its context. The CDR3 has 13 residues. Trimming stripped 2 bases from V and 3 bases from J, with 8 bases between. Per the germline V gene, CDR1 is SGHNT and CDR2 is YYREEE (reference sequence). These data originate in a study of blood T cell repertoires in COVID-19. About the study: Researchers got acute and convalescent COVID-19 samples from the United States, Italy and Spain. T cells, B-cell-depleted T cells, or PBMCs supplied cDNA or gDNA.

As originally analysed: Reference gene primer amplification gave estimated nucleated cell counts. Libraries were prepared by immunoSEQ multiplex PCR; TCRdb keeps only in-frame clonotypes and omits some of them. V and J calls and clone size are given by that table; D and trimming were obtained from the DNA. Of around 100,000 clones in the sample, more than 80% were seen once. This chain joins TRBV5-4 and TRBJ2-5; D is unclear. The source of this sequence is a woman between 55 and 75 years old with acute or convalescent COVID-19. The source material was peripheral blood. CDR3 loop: CASSFQAEETQYF. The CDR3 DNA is TGTGCCAGCAGCTTTCAGGCAGAAGAGACCCAGTACTTC.